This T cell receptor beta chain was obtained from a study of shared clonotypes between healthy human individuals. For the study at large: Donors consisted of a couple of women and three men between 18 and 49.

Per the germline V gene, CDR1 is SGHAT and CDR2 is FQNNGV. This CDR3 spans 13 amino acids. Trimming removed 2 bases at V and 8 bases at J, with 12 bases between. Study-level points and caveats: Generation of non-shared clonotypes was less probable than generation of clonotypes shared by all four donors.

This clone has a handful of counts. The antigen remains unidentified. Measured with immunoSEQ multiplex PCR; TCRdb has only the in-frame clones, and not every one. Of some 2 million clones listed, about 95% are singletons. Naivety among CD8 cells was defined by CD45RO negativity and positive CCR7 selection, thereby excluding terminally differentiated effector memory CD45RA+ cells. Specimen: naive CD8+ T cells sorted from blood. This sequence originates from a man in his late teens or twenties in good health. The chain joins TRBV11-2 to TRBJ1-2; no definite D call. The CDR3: CASSLRIASGYTF. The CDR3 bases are TGTGCCAGCAGCTTACGCATTGCTTCGGGCTACACCTTC.